The clone carrying this T cell receptor beta chain was counted at least ten times. Amplified TCR beta CDR3 regions came from RNA transcripts. A set of HTBI primers served as the primers for a first-round RT-PCR of the TCR CDR3. TCRdb re-called the multiplex PCR reads through MiXCR, storing one row per CDR3 protein. The sample has a few hundred thousand distinct CDR3 sequences, approximately 15% seen once. The sample originates from a study of T cells in Graves' hyperthyroidism and ophthalmopathy. CDR1 LGHNA and CDR2 YNFKEQ come from the germline V gene. With 1 base removed from V and 2 bases from J, the gap between germline ends came to 11 bases. This CDR3 is built from 15 residues.

The sample taken for sequencing was blood. The V gene is TRBV4-2, the J gene TRBJ1-2; D might be TRBD1 (5 bases). This clonotype originated in a woman under 30 with Graves' hyperthyroidism. The CDR3 protein is CASSQATGGNYGYTF. Written as DNA, the CDR3 is TGTGCCAGCAGCCAAGCCACAGGCGGAAACTATGGCTACACCTTC.